This T cell receptor beta chain was sequenced for a study of control samples from healthy donors and cancer patients. This clone was counted only a few times. CDR1 and CDR2 from the germline V gene are KGHSH and LQKENI. The CDR3 runs 13 residues. V was pared by 3 bases and J by 5 bases, with 3 bases of the junction left unmatched. Method: immunoSEQ multiplex PCR; TCRdb's copy keeps in-frame clones and lacks some. The sample lists about 74,000 clones, roughly 88% occurring once. The gene calls are TRBV18 and TRBJ2-7, with 8 bases fitting TRBD1. This TCR derives from a woman aged 50 to 65 in good health. Material: blood. The CDR3 DNA sequence: TGTGCCAGCTCACCCGGACAGGGAGACGAGCAGTACTTC. Amino acid sequence: CASSPGQGDEQYF. The entire variable domain, with the rest obtained from reference TRBV18 and TRBJ2-7, is as follows: NAGVMQNPRHLVRRRGQEARLRCSPMKGHSHVYWYRQLPEEGLKFMVYLQKENIIDESGMPKERFSAEFPKEGPSILRIQQVVRGDSAAYFCASSPGQGDEQYFGPGTRLTVT.